The source of this T cell receptor beta chain is a study of control samples from healthy donors and cancer patients. Generated by immunoSEQ multiplex PCR, the TCRdb table keeps only in-frame clones and is missing some. The sample yields 75,000 to 80,000 clones, around 90% seen once. Germline lookup yields CDR1 LNHDA and CDR2 SQIVND (reference sequence). The CDR3 totals 14 residues. V shed 5 bases, J shed 6 bases, and the junction held 3 bases outside the gene matches. Sequences were obtained from PBMCs. The TCR sequence derives from a woman aged 45-60 years with colorectal cancer. The chain is built from TRBV19 and TRBJ1-4, with 10 bases identical to TRBD1. The CDR3 is CASSPGTGDEKLFF. In DNA, the CDR3 is TGTGCCAGTAGTCCCGGGACAGGGGATGAAAAACTGTTTTTT.